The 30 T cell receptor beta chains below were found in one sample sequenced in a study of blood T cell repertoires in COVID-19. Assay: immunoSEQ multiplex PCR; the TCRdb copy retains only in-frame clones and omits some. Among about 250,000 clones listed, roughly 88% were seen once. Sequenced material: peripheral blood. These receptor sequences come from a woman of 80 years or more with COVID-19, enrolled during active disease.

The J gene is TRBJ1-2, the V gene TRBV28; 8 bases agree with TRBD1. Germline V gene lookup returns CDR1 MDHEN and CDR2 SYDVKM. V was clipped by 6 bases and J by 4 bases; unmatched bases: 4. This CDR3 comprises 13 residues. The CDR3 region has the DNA TGTGCCAGCAGGGACAGGGCGGGCTATGGCTACACCTTC. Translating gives CASRDRAGYGYTF.

The CDR3 sequence is CASSPVKAAQYF. DNA for the CDR3: TGTGCCAGCAGCCCCGTTAAGGCGGCGCAGTACTTC. V and J are TRBV6-2 or TRBV6-3 and TRBJ2-7; D is unresolved. The CDR3 consists of 12 residues. Germline CDR1 and CDR2: MNHEY and SVGEGT. V was shortened by 6 bases and J by 9 bases, with 15 bases between the two germline ends.

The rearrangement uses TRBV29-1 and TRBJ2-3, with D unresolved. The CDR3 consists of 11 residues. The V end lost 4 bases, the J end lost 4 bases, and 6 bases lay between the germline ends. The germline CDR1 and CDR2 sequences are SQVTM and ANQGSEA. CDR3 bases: TGCAGCGTTGCCCATTCAGATACGCAGTATTTT. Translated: CSVAHSDTQYF.

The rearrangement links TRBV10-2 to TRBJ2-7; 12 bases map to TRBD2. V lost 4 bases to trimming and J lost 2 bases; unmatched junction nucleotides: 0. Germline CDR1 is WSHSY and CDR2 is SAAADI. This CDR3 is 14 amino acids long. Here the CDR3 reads CASSGTSGAYEQYF. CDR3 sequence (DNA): TGCGCCAGCAGTGGGACTAGCGGGGCCTACGAGCAGTACTTC.

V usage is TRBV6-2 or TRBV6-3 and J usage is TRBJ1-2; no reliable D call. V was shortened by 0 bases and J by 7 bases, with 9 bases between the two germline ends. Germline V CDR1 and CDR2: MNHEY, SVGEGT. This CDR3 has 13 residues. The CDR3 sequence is CASSYSRLSGYTF. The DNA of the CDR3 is TGTGCCAGCAGTTACTCCCGCTTGAGTGGCTACACCTTC.

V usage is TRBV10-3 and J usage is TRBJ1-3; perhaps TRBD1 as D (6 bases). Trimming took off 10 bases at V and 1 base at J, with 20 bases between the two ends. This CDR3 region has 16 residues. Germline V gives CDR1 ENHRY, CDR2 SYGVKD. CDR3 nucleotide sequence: TGTGCCACCGGACAAGGGACACTCTTGTCTGGAAACACCATATATTTT. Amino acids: CATGQGTLLSGNTIYF.

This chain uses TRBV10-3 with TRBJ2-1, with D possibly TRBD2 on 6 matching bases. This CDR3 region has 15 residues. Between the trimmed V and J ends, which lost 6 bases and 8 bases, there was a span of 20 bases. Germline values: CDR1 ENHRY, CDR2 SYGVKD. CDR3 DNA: TGTGCCATCAGGGGGACTGGGAACCTCAGGGATGAGCAGTTCTTC. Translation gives CAIRGTGNLRDEQFF.

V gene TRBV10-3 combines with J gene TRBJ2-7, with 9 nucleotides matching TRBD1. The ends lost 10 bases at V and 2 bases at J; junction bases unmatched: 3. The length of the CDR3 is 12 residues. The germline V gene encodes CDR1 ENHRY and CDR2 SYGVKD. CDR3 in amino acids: CATGTGPYEQYF. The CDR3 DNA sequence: TGTGCCACTGGGACAGGGCCCTACGAGCAGTACTTC.

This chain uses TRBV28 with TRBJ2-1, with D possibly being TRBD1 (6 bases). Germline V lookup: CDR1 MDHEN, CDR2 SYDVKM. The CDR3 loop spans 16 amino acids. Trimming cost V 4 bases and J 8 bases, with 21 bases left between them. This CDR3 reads CASSSSHLTGLDEQFF. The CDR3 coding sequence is TGTGCCAGCAGTTCGTCGCACCTTACAGGGCTCGATGAGCAGTTCTTC.

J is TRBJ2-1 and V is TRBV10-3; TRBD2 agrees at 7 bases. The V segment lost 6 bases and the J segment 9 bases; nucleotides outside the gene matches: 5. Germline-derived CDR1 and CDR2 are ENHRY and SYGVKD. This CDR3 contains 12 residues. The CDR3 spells CAISGGLGEQFF. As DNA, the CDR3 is TGTGCCATCAGCGGGGGGTTGGGTGAGCAGTTCTTC.

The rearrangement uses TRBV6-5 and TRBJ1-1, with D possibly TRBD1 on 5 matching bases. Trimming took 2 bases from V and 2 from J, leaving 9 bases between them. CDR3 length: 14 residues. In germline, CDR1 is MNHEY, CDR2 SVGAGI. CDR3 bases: TGTGCCAGCAGTTACCTAGACAGTAACACTGAAGCTTTCTTT. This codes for CASSYLDSNTEAFF.

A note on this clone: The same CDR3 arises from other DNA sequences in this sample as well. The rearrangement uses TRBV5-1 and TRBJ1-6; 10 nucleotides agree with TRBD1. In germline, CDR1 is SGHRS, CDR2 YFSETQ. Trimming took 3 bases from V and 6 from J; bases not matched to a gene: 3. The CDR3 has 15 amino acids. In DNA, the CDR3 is TGCGCCAGCAGCTCCGGGACAGGGGTTAATTCACCCCTCCACTTT. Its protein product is CASSSGTGVNSPLHF.

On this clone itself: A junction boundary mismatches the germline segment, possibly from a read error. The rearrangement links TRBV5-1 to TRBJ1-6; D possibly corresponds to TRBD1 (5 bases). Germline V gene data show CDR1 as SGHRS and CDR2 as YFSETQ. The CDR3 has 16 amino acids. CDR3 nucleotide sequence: TGCGCCAGCAACTTGGGGGAGGGTGGACCAAATTCACCCCTCCACTTT. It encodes CASNLGEGGPNSPLHF.

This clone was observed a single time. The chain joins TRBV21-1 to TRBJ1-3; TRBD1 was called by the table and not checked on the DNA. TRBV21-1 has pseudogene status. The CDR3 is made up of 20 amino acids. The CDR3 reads CASSKMDYRKGGSNGNTIYF. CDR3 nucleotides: TGTGCCAGCAGCAAAATGGATTATAGGAAAGGGGGCTCCAATGGAAACACCATATATTTT.

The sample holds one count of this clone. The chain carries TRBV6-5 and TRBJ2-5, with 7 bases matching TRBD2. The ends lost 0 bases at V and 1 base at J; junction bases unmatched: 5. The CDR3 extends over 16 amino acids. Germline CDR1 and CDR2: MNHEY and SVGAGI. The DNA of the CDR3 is TGTGCCAGCAGTTACTCGGGGGGGATGATCCAAGAGACCCAGTACTTC. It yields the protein CASSYSGGMIQETQYF.

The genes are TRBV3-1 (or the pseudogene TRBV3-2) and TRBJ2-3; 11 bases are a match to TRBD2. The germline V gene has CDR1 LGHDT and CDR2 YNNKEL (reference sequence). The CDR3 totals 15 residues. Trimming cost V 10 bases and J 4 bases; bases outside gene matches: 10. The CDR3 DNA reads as TGTGCCACCCCGAGGCTAGCGGGGGGTTCAGATACGCAGTATTTT. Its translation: CATPRLAGGSDTQYF.

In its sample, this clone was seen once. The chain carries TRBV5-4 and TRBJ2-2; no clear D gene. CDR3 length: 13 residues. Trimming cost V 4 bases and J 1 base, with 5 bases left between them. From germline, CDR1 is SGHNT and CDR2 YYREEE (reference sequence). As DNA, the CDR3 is TGTGCCAGCAGCGAGCAGAACACCGGGGAGCTGTTTTTT. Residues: CASSEQNTGELFF. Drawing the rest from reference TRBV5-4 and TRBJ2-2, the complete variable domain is ETGVTQSPTHLIKTRGQQVTLRCSSQSGHNTVSWYQQALGQGPQFIFQYYREEENGRGNFPPRFSGLQFPNYSSELNVNALELDDSALYLCASSEQNTGELFFGEGSRLTVL.

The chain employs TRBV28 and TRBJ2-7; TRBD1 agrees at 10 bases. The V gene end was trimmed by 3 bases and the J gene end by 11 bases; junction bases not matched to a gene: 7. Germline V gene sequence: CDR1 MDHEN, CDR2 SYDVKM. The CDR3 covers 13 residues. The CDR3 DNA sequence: TGTGCCAGCAGTTTCTTAGGGGGACAGGGGAAGTACTTC. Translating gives CASSFLGGQGKYF.

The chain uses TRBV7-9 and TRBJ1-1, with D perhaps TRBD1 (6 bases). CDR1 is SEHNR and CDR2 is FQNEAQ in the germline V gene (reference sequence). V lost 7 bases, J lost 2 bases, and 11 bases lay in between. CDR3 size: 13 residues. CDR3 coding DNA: TGTGCCAGCAACGGGGGGCATAACACTGAAGCTTTCTTT. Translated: CASNGGHNTEAFF.

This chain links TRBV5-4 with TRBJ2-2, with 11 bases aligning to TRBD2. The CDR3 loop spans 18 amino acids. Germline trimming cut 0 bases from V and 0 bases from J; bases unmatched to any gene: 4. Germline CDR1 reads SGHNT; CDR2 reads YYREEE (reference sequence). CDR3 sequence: CASSLGLAGGPNTGELFF. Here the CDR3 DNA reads TGTGCCAGCAGCTTGGGGCTAGCGGGGGGCCCGAACACCGGGGAGCTGTTTTTT.

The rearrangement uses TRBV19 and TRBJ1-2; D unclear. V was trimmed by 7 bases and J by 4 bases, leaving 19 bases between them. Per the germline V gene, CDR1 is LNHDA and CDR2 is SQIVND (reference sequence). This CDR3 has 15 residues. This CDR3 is CASTLGGVTRYGYTF. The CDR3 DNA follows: TGTGCCAGTACCCTTGGCGGGGTCACACGCTATGGCTACACCTTC.

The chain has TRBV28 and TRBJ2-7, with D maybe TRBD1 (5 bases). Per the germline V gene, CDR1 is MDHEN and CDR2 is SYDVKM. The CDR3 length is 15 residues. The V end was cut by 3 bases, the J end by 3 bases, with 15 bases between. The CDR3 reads CASSFAGMGLYEQYF. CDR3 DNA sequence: TGTGCCAGCAGTTTTGCAGGGATGGGCCTCTACGAGCAGTACTTC. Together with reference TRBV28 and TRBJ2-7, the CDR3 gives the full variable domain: DVKVTQSSRYLVKRTGEKVFLECVQDMDHENMFWYRQDPGLGLRLIYFSYDVKMKEKGDIPEGYSVSREKKERFSLILESASTNQTSMYLCASSFAGMGLYEQYFGPGTRLTVT.

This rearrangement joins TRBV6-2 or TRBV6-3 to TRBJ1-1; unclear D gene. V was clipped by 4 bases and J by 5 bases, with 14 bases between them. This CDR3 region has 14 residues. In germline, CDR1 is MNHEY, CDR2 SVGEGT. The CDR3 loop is CASSSSTRRTEAFF. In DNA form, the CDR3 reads TGTGCCAGCAGTTCATCGACAAGAAGAACTGAAGCTTTCTTT.

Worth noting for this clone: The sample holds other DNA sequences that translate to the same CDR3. This chain's CDR3 is CASSGAGNTEAFF. The CDR3 nucleotides are TGTGCCAGCTCAGGGGCCGGGAACACTGAAGCTTTCTTT. The chain joins TRBV18 to TRBJ1-1; possibly TRBD1 for D (5 bases). With 5 bases removed from V and 1 base from J, the gap between germline ends came to 8 bases. CDR1 is KGHSH, CDR2 LQKENI, per germline. The CDR3 covers 13 residues. Full variable domain (remainder filled in from reference TRBV18 and TRBJ1-1): NAGVMQNPRHLVRRRGQEARLRCSPMKGHSHVYWYRQLPEEGLKFMVYLQKENIIDESGMPKERFSAEFPKEGPSILRIQQVVRGDSAAYFCASSGAGNTEAFFGQGTRLTVV.

DNA for the CDR3: TGTGCCAGCAGCGCTGGACAGGGTGGCTACAATGAGCAGTTCTTC. As protein: CASSAGQGGYNEQFF. This rearrangement joins TRBV5-4 to TRBJ2-1; 8 bases are a match to TRBD1. V was clipped by 4 bases and J by 3 bases; unmatched bases: 6. Germline V gene lookup returns CDR1 SGHNT and CDR2 YYREEE (reference sequence). There are 15 residues in the CDR3.

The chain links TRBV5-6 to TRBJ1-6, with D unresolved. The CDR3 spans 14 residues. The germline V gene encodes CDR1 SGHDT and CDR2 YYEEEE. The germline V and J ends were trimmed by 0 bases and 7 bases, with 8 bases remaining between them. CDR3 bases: TGTGCCAGCAGCTTGGTTGCTATCAATTCACCCCTCCACTTT. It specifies CASSLVAINSPLHF.

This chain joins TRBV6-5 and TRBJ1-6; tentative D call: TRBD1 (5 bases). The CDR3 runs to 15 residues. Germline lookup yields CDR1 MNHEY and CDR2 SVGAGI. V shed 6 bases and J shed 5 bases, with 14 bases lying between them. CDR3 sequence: CASSSRQTNNSPLHF. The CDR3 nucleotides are TGTGCCAGCAGCTCGAGACAGACGAATAATTCACCCCTCCACTTT.

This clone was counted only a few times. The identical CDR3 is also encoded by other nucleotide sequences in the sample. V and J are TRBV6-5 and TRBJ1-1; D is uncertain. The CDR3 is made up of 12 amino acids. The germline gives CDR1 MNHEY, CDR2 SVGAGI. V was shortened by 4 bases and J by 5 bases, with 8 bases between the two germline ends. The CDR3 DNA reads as TGTGCCAGCAGTTCCCCAGGTACTGAAGCTTTCTTT. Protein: CASSSPGTEAFF.

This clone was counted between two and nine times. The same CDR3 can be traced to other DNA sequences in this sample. CDR3 protein: CASSRGQGAYGYTF. In DNA form, the CDR3 reads TGTGCCAGCAGTCGGGGACAGGGGGCTTATGGCTACACCTTC. V gene TRBV6-5 combines with J gene TRBJ1-2, with 12 bases fitting TRBD1. V shed 5 bases and J 5 bases; nucleotides not matched to a gene: 3. The germline V gene encodes CDR1 MNHEY and CDR2 SVGAGI. The CDR3 consists of 14 residues.

The CDR3: CANHPGTAFYEQYF. As DNA, the CDR3 is TGTGCCAACCATCCCGGGACAGCATTCTACGAGCAGTACTTC. V and J are TRBV24-1 and TRBJ2-7, with 7 positions matching TRBD1. This CDR3 is 14 amino acids long. Looked up from germline, CDR1 is KGHDR and CDR2 is SFDVKD. V shed 11 bases and J 3 bases; nucleotides not matched to a gene: 12.